This entry describes one T cell receptor (beta chain). Its matching antigen is unknown. The data derive from a study of neurological immune-mediated disorders. The V gene end was trimmed by 4 bases and the J gene end by 5 bases; junction bases not matched to a gene: 8. This CDR3 region has 14 residues. Germline V gene data show CDR1 as SGHRS and CDR2 as YFSETQ. The team produced cDNA through 5'RACE using 10-nucleotide random UMIs. Every sequencing run generated over 190 million TCR-beta sequences from 15-18 subjects. TCRdb analysed the 5' RACE reads with MiXCR anew, one entry per CDR3 protein. The data show 50,000 or so distinct CDR3 sequences, about 25% seen once. General study points: CDR3 amino acid sequences found in expanded clones were never shared across subjects, suggesting private repertoires in all groups. HTLV-1-associated myelopathy had the most TCR clonal expansion, whereas multiple sclerosis had the least (lower than in healthy controls).

This TCR was recovered from a woman in her sixties or seventies in good health. Input material: PBMCs. The V and J genes are TRBV5-1 and TRBJ1-2; 7 bases line up with TRBD1. CDR3: CASSARQGNYGYTF. For the CDR3, the DNA is TGCGCCAGCAGCGCTAGACAGGGAAATTATGGCTACACCTTC. Looking up the rest from reference TRBV5-1 and TRBJ1-2 gives the full variable domain: KAGVTQTPRYLIKTRGQQVTLSCSPISGHRSVSWYQQTPGQGLQFLFEYFSETQRNKGNFPGRFSGRQFSNSRSEMNVSTLELGDSALYLCASSARQGNYGYTFGSGTRLTVV.